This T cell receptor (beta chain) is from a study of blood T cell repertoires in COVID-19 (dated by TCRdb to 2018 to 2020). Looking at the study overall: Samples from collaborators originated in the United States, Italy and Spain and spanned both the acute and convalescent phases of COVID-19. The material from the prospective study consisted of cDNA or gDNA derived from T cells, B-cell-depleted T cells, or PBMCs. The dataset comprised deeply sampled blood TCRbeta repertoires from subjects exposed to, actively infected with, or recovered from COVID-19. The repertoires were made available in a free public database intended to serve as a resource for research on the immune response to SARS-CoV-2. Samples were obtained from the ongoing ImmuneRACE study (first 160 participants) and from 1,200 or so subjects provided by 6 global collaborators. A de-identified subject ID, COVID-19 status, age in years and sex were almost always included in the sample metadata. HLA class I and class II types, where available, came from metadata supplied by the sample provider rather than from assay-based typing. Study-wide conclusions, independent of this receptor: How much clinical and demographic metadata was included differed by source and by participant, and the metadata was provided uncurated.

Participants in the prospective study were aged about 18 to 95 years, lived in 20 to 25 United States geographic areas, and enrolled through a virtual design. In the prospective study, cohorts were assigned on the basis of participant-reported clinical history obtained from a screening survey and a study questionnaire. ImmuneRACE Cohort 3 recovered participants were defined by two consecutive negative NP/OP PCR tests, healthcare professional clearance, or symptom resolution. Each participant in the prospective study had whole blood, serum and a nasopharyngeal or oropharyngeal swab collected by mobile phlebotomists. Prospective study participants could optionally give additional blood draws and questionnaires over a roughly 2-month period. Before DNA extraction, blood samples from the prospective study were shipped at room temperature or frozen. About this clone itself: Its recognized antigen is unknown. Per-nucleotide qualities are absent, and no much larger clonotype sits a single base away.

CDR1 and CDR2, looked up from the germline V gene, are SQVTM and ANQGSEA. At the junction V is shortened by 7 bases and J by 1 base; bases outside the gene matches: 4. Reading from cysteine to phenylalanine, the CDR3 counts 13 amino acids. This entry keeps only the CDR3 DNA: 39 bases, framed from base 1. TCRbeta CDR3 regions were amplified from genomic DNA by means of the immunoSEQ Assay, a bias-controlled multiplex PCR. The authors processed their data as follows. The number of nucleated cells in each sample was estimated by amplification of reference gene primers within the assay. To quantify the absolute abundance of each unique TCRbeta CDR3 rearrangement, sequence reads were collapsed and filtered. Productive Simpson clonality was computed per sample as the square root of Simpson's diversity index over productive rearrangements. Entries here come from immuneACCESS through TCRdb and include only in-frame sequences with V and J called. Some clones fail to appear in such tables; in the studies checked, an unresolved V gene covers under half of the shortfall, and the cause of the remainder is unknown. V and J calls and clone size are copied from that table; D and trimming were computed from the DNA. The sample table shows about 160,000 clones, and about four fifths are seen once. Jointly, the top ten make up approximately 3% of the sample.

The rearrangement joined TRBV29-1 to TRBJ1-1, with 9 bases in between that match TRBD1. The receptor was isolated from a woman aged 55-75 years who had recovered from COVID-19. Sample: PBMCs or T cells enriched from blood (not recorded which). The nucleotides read TGCAGCGGTGGACAGGGGAGGAACACTGAAGCTTTCTTT. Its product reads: CSGGQGRNTEAFF. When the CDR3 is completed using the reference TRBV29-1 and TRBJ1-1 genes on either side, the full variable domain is SAVISQKPSRDICQRGTSLTIQCQVDSQVTMMFWYRQQPGQSLTLIATANQGSEATYESGFVIDKFPISRPNLTFSTLTVSNMSPEDSSIYLCSGGQGRNTEAFFGQGTRLTVV.